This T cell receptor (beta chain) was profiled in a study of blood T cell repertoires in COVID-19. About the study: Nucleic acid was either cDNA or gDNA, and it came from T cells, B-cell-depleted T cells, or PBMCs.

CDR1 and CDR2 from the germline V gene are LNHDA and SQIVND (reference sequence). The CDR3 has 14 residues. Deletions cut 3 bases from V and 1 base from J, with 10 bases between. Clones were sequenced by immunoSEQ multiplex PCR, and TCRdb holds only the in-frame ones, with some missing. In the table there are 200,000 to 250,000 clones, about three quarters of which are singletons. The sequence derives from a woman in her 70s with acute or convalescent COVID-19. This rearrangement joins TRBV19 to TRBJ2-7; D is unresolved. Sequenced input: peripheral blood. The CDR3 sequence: CASSILPLSYEQYF. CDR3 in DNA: TGTGCCAGTAGTATTCTTCCTCTATCCTACGAGCAGTACTTC.